This record covers a single T cell receptor (beta chain). Across under 25 US areas, participants ranged in age from roughly 18 to 95 years. In assigning cohorts, the study relied on participant-reported clinical history. The data belong to a study of blood T cell repertoires in COVID-19. Study information: The United States, Italy and Spain supplied acute and convalescent COVID-19 samples. Sources were T cells, B-cell-depleted T cells, or PBMCs; the material itself was cDNA or gDNA.

Repertoires were generated with immunoSEQ multiplex PCR, while TCRdb's copy carries only in-frame clones and drops some. The table includes 170,000 or so clones, more than 75% detected once. This CDR3 contains 12 residues. Germline CDR1 is SQVTM and CDR2 is ANQGSEA. V gave up 6 bases and J gave up 4 bases, with 12 bases separating them. The V gene is TRBV29-1, the J gene TRBJ2-5; D uncertain. The sequence was collected from a woman between 50 and 59 years old who had recovered from COVID-19. The specimen was PBMCs or T cells enriched from blood (not recorded which). DNA of the CDR3: TGCAGCGTCAAGGCCCCAGGAGAGACCCAGTACTTC. Translated: CSVKAPGETQYF.